Listed here is a single T cell receptor beta chain. Antigen unknown. A universal primer site was incorporated via template switching, and the cDNA contained unique molecular identifiers. TCRdb itself ran the 5' RACE reads through MiXCR, one entry per CDR3 protein. The sample has about 1.7 million distinct CDR3 sequences, about 30% seen once. The CDR3 extends over 17 amino acids. CDR1 and CDR2 from the germline V gene are LNHDA and SQIVND (reference sequence). V gave up 3 bases and J gave up 2 bases; unmatched junction bases: 10. The source of the sample is a study of identical twins. Regarding the study as a whole: High-abundance cord blood beta clonotypes had fewer insertions; memory repertoires showed none. Instead of following the same donors, the conclusions were based on cross-sectional statistical analysis.

J is TRBJ2-1 and V is TRBV19; 7 bases agree with TRBD2. Sequencing used cord blood. This clonotype was obtained from a newborn girl in good health. DNA for the CDR3: TGTGCCAGTAGTATGGAGACTAGCATAATACCCTACAATGAGCAGTTCTTC. This translates into CASSMETSIIPYNEQFF.